This T cell receptor (beta chain) was captured in a study of shared T cell receptors in the human thymus. Sequenced by immunoSEQ multiplex PCR; TCRdb stores in-frame clones only, minus some. This table has about 610,000 clones, approximately 87% appearing once. The ends lost 3 bases at V and 0 bases at J; junction bases unmatched: 12. The CDR3 consists of 18 residues. Germline V lookup: CDR1 SGDLS, CDR2 YYNGEE. The data also belong to a second study, concerning human thymus T cells. That source notes: There were highly overlapping thymic repertoires among unrelated individuals, as related research reported.

Sequencing was done on a sample of thymocytes. This chain uses TRBV9 with TRBJ1-3; TRBD1 agrees at 7 bases. This TCR was recovered from a boy in the first two years of life with a congenital heart defect. The CDR3 is CASSDHPEGASSGNTIYF. The CDR3, as DNA: TGTGCCAGCAGCGACCACCCGGAGGGGGCCAGCTCTGGAAACACCATATATTTT. The full variable domain, with the rest looked up from reference TRBV9 and TRBJ1-3, is DSGVTQTPKHLITATGQRVTLRCSPRSGDLSVYWYQQSLDQGLQFLIQYYNGEERAKGNILERFSAQQFPDLHSELNLSSLELGDSALYFCASSDHPEGASSGNTIYFGEGSWLTVV.